The T cell receptor beta chain described here comes from a study of shared clonotypes between healthy human individuals. TCRdb's copy holds only in-frame clones and misses some; the assay was immunoSEQ multiplex PCR. The sample yields about 450,000 clones, about 85% seen once. CDR1 is MDHEN and CDR2 is SYDVKM in the germline V gene. This CDR3 is built from 13 residues. V was shortened by 6 bases and J by 10 bases, with 16 bases between the two germline ends. This clonotype originated in a middle-aged woman in good health. Some clones in this sample may be carry-over from other donors' samples. Sequences were obtained from PBMCs. J is TRBJ2-1 and V is TRBV28; no clear D. CDR3 amino acids: CASSLNMVPEQFF. Here the CDR3 DNA reads TGTGCCAGCAGCCTAAACATGGTTCCGGAGCAGTTCTTC.